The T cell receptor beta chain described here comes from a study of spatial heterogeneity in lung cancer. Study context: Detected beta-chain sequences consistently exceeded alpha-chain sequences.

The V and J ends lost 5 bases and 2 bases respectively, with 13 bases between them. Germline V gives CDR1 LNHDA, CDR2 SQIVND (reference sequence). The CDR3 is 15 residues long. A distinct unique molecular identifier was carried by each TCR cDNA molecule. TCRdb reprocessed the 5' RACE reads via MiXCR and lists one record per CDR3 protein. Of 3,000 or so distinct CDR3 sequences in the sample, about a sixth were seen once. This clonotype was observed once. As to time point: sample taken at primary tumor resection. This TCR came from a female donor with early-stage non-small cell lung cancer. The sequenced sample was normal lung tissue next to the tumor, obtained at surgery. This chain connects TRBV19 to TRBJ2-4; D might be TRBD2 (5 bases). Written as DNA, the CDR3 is TGTGCCAGTAGTCGTCCCGGGGAAACCAAAAACATTCAGTACTTC. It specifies CASSRPGETKNIQYF. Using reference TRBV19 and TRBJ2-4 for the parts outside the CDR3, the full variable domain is DGGITQSPKYLFRKEGQNVTLSCEQNLNHDAMYWYRQDPGQGLRLIYYSQIVNDFQKGDIAEGYSVSREKKESFPLTVTSAQKNPTAFYLCASSRPGETKNIQYFGAGTRLSVL.